Each of the 21 T cell receptor beta chains below was sequenced from the same sample in a study of T cell responses to AZD1222 COVID-19 vaccine. This table comes from immunoSEQ multiplex PCR, and its TCRdb copy is limited to in-frame clones, with some not included. The table lists roughly 99,000 clones, 89% of them singletons. The source material was peripheral blood, sampled on day 0 of AZD1222 vaccination. The receptors shown here come from an adult in good health.

This clone was recorded once. The chain links TRBV11-3 to TRBJ1-2; no reliable D call. Germline assignment: CDR1 SGHNT and CDR2 YENEEA. V lost 5 bases and J lost 8, with 12 bases in between. This CDR3 is built from 12 residues. In DNA, the CDR3 is TGTGCCAGCAGCCCGACGGGTGCAGGCTACACCTTC. It specifies CASSPTGAGYTF.

V is TRBV18 and J is TRBJ2-6; D is undetermined. V was pared by 6 bases and J by 0 bases, with 6 bases between. The V gene's germline CDR1 is KGHSH and CDR2 LQKENI. CDR3 length equals 14 residues. The CDR3 here is CASSRDSGANVLTF. CDR3 bases: TGTGCCAGCTCCCGTGACTCTGGGGCCAACGTCCTGACTTTC.

J is TRBJ1-5 and V is TRBV27; D gene ambiguous. CDR3 length equals 13 residues. Germline CDR1 reads MNHEY; CDR2 reads SMNVEV (reference sequence). Trimming left V 5 bases short and J 4 bases short, with 9 bases between. CDR3 amino acids: CASSPNRNQPQHF. CDR3 DNA: TGTGCCAGCAGTCCGAACCGGAATCAGCCCCAGCATTTT.

V usage is TRBV4-1 and J usage is TRBJ2-2; 8 bases match TRBD2. The CDR3 is made up of 16 amino acids. Germline values: CDR1 MGHRA, CDR2 YSYEKL. J lost 5 bases, V lost 0 bases, and 5 bases had no gene match. This CDR3 is CASSQESGRLTGELFF. The DNA for the CDR3 is TGCGCCAGCAGCCAAGAAAGCGGGAGACTGACCGGGGAGCTGTTTTTT.

The gene calls are TRBV3-1 (or the pseudogene TRBV3-2) and TRBJ2-7; TRBD2 agrees at 11 bases. Germline V gene lookup returns CDR1 LGHDT and CDR2 YNNKEL (reference sequence). With V trimmed by 1 base and J by 0 bases, 11 bases remained unmatched. The CDR3 totals 19 residues. The CDR3 DNA reads TGTGCCAGCAGCCAAGTTGGTCTAGCGGGAGGCTGGAGCTCCTACGAGCAGTACTTC. Translating it yields CASSQVGLAGGWSSYEQYF.

The table lists this clone with a count of one. V and J are TRBV27 and TRBJ1-2; D perhaps matches TRBD1 (5 bases). The CDR3 has 14 residues. V lost 2 bases, J lost 6 bases, and 13 bases lay in between. The germline CDR1 and CDR2 sequences are MNHEY and SMNVEV (reference sequence). In DNA, the CDR3 is TGTGCCAGCAGTTTACGACAGACCCAACATGGCTACACCTTC. Amino acids: CASSLRQTQHGYTF.

The chain employs TRBV5-1 and TRBJ2-6, with TRBD2 as a possible D gene (6 bases). Germline assignment: CDR1 SGHRS and CDR2 YFSETQ. This CDR3 region has 16 residues. Trimming stripped 4 bases from V and 4 bases from J, with 15 bases between. The CDR3 sequence: CASSPEGSAGANVLTF. The CDR3 coding sequence is TGCGCCAGCAGCCCGGAGGGGTCTGCCGGGGCCAACGTCCTGACTTTC.

This chain uses TRBV6-4 with TRBJ2-3; D is unclear. The CDR3 totals 13 residues. Trimming left V 8 bases short and J 2 bases short, with 11 bases between. CDR1 and CDR2 (germline): MRHNA, SNTAGT. For the CDR3, the DNA is TGTGCCAGCGCCCCAAGGACCACAGATACGCAGTATTTT. Amino acid sequence: CASAPRTTDTQYF.

The chain employs TRBV7-8 and TRBJ1-2, with no clear D. CDR3 length equals 12 residues. In germline, CDR1 is SGHVS, CDR2 FQNEAQ. V was cut by 5 bases and J by 3 bases, with 7 bases left in between. CDR3 sequence (DNA): TGTGCCAGCAGCCCCGGGGACTATGGCTACACCTTC. Translated: CASSPGDYGYTF.

The count of this clone is one. The chain employs TRBV19 and TRBJ2-1; the D is unclear. Germline CDR1 LNHDA, CDR2 SQIVND (reference sequence). The CDR3 is 13 residues long. The germline V and J ends were trimmed by 8 bases and 4 bases, with 12 bases remaining between them. CDR3 protein: CASSKTPYNEQFF. The CDR3 nucleotides read TGTGCCAGTTCAAAGACTCCATACAATGAGCAGTTCTTC.

This chain connects TRBV24-1 to TRBJ2-1, with D possibly being TRBD1 (6 bases). Deletions cut 6 bases from V and 0 bases from J, with 14 bases between. This CDR3 contains 16 residues. The germline gives CDR1 KGHDR, CDR2 SFDVKD. The CDR3 nucleotides read TGTGCCACCAGTACTGACAGGCGGAACTCCTACAATGAGCAGTTCTTC. Translation gives CATSTDRRNSYNEQFF.

The genes are TRBV7-7 and TRBJ2-2, with D hard to call. CDR1 and CDR2 (germline): SSHAT, FNYEAQ (reference sequence). This CDR3 contains 14 residues. Trimming cost V 0 bases and J 1 base, with 3 bases left between them. The CDR3 coding sequence is TGTGCCAGCAGCTTAGCCCAGAACACCGGGGAGCTGTTTTTT. As protein: CASSLAQNTGELFF.

This clone was seen just once. The rearrangement links TRBV3-1 (or the pseudogene TRBV3-2) to TRBJ1-1; 9 bases align to TRBD1. V was clipped by 1 base and J by 7 bases; unmatched bases: 4. The CDR3 sequence is 14 residues long. CDR1 is LGHDT, CDR2 YNNKEL, per germline (reference sequence). The CDR3 DNA reads as TGTGCCAGCAGCCAAGGCCCGGGACAGGGTGAAGCTTTCTTT. The encoded protein is CASSQGPGQGEAFF.

This chain uses TRBV24-1 with TRBJ1-3; TRBD1 agrees at 7 bases. V lost 3 bases, J lost 2 bases, and 3 bases stayed unmatched. The CDR3 consists of 15 residues. Per germline, CDR1 KGHDR and CDR2 SFDVKD. As DNA, the CDR3 is TGTGCCACCAGTGATGCTGGGACAGCTGGAAACACCATATATTTT. Translated, it gives CATSDAGTAGNTIYF.

Concerning this clone: The same CDR3 can be traced to other DNA sequences in this sample. This chain joins TRBV24-1 and TRBJ1-5, with 9 bases matching TRBD1. The CDR3 consists of 15 residues. The V and J ends lost 4 bases and 6 bases, in that order; junction bases with no gene match: 6. Germline CDR1 KGHDR, CDR2 SFDVKD. The CDR3 protein is CATSDPGQGGQPQHF. Here the CDR3 DNA reads TGTGCCACCAGTGACCCGGGACAGGGAGGTCAGCCCCAGCATTTT.

This clone occurred once. The J gene is TRBJ1-4, the V gene TRBV5-4; D unclear. Trimming removed 3 bases at V and 8 bases at J, with 17 bases between. This CDR3 contains 15 residues. In germline, CDR1 is SGHNT, CDR2 YYREEE (reference sequence). In nucleotides, the CDR3 is TGTGCCAGCAGCTCAAATGCGGGCTTTGGCGAAAAACTGTTTTTT. Amino acids: CASSSNAGFGEKLFF. Complete variable domain (other parts from reference TRBV5-4 and TRBJ1-4): ETGVTQSPTHLIKTRGQQVTLRCSSQSGHNTVSWYQQALGQGPQFIFQYYREEENGRGNFPPRFSGLQFPNYSSELNVNALELDDSALYLCASSSNAGFGEKLFFGSGTQLSVL.

The chain employs TRBV5-1 and TRBJ2-2, with TRBD2 as a possible D gene (6 bases). The CDR3 covers 14 residues. Germline assignment: CDR1 SGHRS and CDR2 YFSETQ. Trimming pared 4 bases from V and 6 bases from J, leaving 13 bases between. The CDR3, as DNA: TGCGCCAGCAGCCCCATGACGGGAGCCGGGGAGCTGTTTTTT. Its protein product is CASSPMTGAGELFF.

V gene TRBV7-8 combines with J gene TRBJ1-1; D possibly corresponds to TRBD1 (5 bases). In germline, CDR1 is SGHVS, CDR2 FQNEAQ. V was pared by 5 bases and J by 7 bases, with 11 bases between. The CDR3 contains 12 residues. The CDR3 nucleotides are TGTGCCAGCAGCCCCGCGGGGGATGAAGCTTTCTTT. Its translation is CASSPAGDEAFF. The whole variable domain, filled in from reference TRBV7-8 and TRBJ1-1, reads GAGVSQSPRYKVAKRGQDVALRCDPISGHVSLFWYQQALGQGPEFLTYFQNEAQLDKSGLPSDRFFAERPEGSVSTLKIQRTQQEDSAVYLCASSPAGDEAFFGQGTRLTVV.

V and J are TRBV2 and TRBJ2-1, with D possibly being TRBD2 (6 bases). The CDR3 covers 13 residues. CDR1 is SNHLY and CDR2 is FYNNEI in the germline V gene. V gave up 6 bases and J gave up 7 bases, with 13 bases separating them. The CDR3 DNA is TGTGCCAGCAGGGAATCAGGGAGGAATGAGCAGTTCTTC. It translates to CASRESGRNEQFF.

V is TRBV4-1 and J is TRBJ1-5; 7 bases are shared with TRBD1. Per the germline V gene, CDR1 is MGHRA and CDR2 is YSYEKL. J gave up 3 bases and V 1 base, and 3 bases lay outside the gene matches. CDR3 length: 15 residues. The CDR3 DNA sequence: TGCGCCAGCAGCCAAGCCGGGACAGACAATCAGCCCCAGCATTTT. Translating it yields CASSQAGTDNQPQHF.

The chain employs TRBV9 and TRBJ1-4; 7 bases align to TRBD1. J lost 7 bases, V lost 2 bases, and 8 bases had no gene match. The germline gives CDR1 SGDLS, CDR2 YYNGEE. This CDR3 region has 15 residues. The CDR3 is CASSVSRGVGEKLFF. The CDR3 region has the DNA TGTGCCAGCAGCGTGTCCAGGGGGGTGGGTGAAAAACTGTTTTTT.